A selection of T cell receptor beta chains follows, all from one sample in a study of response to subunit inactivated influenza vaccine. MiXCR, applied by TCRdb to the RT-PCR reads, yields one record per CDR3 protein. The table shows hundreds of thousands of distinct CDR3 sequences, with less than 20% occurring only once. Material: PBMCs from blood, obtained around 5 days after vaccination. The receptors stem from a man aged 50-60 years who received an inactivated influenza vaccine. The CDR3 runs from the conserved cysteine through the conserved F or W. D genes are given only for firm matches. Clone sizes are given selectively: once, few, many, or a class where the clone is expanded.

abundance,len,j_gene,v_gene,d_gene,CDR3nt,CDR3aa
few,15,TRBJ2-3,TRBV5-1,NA,TGCGCCAGCAGCATGGGACATCCTGACACAGATACGCAGTATTTT,CASSMGHPDTDTQYF
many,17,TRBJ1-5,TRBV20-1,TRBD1,TGCAGTGCTAGGGTTTCCTCGACAGGGAATAGCAATCAGCCCCAGCATTTT,CSARVSSTGNSNQPQHF
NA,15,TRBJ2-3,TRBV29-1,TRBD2,TGCAGCGTCGGACTAGCGGGAGGATTCACAGATACGCAGTATTTT,CSVGLAGGFTDTQYF
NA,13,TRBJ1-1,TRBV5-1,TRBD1,TGCGCCAGCAGCCTTAGGGGGCGGACTGAAGCTTTCTTT,CASSLRGRTEAFF
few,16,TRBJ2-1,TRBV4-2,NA,TGTGCCAGCAGCCAAGCCGGGGTGGAGGGGGCCAATGAGCAGTTCTTC,CASSQAGVEGANEQFF
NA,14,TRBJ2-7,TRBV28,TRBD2,TGTGCCAGCAGTTTAGGCGGGAGTATCTACGAGCAGTACTTC,CASSLGGSIYEQYF
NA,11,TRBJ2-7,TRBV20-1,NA,TGCAGTGCTAGAGAAGTCTACGAGCAGTACTTC,CSAREVYEQYF
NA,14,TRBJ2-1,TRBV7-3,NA,TGTGCCAGCAGCGATTACCGAGTACACAATGAGCAGTTCTTC,CASSDYRVHNEQFF
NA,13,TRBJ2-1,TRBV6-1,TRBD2,TGTGCCAGCGAGGACCGGGAGGTCTATGAGCAGTTCTTC,CASEDREVYEQFF
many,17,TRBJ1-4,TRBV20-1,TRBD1,TGCAGTGCTAACCTCCGGGACAGTTATGCAACTAATGAAAAACTGTTTTTT,CSANLRDSYATNEKLFF
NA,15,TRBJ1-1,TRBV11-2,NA,TGTGCCAGCAGCTTAGATCCGGCGGTGAACACTGAAGCTTTCTTT,CASSLDPAVNTEAFF
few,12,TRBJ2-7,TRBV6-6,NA,TGTGCCAGCAGTTACGGACAGCACGAGCAGTACTTC,CASSYGQHEQYF
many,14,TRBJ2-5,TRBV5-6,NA,TGTGCCAGCGGGGGATTTAGGGGATCTGAGACCCAGTACTTC,CASGGFRGSETQYF
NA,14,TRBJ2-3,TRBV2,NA,TGTGCCAGCAGGTCCGAGGACCGTACAGATACGCAGTATTTT,CASRSEDRTDTQYF
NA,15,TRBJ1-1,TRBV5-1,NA,TGCGCCAGCAGCTTGGAGGGCACAAGAAACACTGAAGCTTTCTTT,CASSLEGTRNTEAFF
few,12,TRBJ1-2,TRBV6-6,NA,TGTGCCAGCACCAACTGGGTGGATGGCTACACCTTC,CASTNWVDGYTF
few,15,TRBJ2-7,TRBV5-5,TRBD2,TGTGCCAGCAGCGCTACTAGCGGGGGTTCCTACGAGCAGTACTTC,CASSATSGGSYEQYF
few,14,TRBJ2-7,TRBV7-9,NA,TGTGCCAGCAGCATCGACAGGGTCGGAGGGGAGCAGTACTTC,CASSIDRVGGEQYF
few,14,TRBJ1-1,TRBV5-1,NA,TGCGCCAGCAGCTTGTGGGGTGGTGACACTGAAGCTTTCTTT,CASSLWGGDTEAFF
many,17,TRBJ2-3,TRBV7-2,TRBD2,TGTGCCAGCAGCCCAGCGGGACTAGCGGGGGGCACAGATACGCAGTATTTT,CASSPAGLAGGTDTQYF
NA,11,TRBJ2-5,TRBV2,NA,TGTGCCAGCAGTGAGGAGACGACCCAGTACTTC,CASSEETTQYF
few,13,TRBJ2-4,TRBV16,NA,TGTGCCAGCAGCCAAAGTCCTAGCTCGACTCAGTACTTC,CASSQSPSSTQYF
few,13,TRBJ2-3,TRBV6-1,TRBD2,TGTGCCACACGGGGGGTCGGGGGTGGTACGCAGTATTTT,CATRGVGGGTQYF